Listed below are T cell receptor beta chains from one sample, sequenced in a study of OX40 agonist ivuxolimab in advanced cancers. Sequencing was performed with immunoSEQ multiplex PCR; in TCRdb, only in-frame clones are kept and a portion is missing. The data show fewer than 120,000 clones, approximately 90% seen once. Sequences were derived from CD4+ or CD8+ T cells sorted from blood, sampled in a trial of the OX40 agonist ivuxolimab. The receptors were gathered from an adult with an advanced solid tumor such as melanoma, head and neck, liver or kidney cancer. The CDR3 runs from the conserved cysteine through the conserved F or W. The order of the fields is clone size, D gene, J gene, V gene, CDR3 DNA, CDR3 protein. The D gene is left open where the match is weak. Rows give clone size only sometimes, using once, few, many, or a class for an expanded clone.

.,.,TRBJ1-1,TRBV28,TGTGCCAGCAGTTTGGGGGGCGGAGGCACTGAAGCTTTCTTT,CASSLGGGGTEAFF
.,.,TRBJ1-5,TRBV28,TGTGCCAGCAGGGAGTACGGAACAGACCGCAATCAGCCCCAGCATTTT,CASREYGTDRNQPQHF
.,.,TRBJ1-5,TRBV29-1,TGCAGCGTTGTCCAGGGTCGCAATCAGCCCCAGCATTTT,CSVVQGRNQPQHF
.,TRBD1,TRBJ1-2,TRBV9,TGTGCCAGCAGCATTCTGGGACAGGGTGACTATGGCTACACCTTC,CASSILGQGDYGYTF
.,TRBD2,TRBJ2-5,TRBV5-4,TGTGCCAGCAGCTTGGGCAGGGAGGGGGAGACCCAGTACTTC,CASSLGREGETQYF
.,TRBD1,TRBJ2-7,TRBV6-1,TGTGCCAGCAGGAACTCAGGGGGCTACGAGCAGTACTTC,CASRNSGGYEQYF
many,TRBD2,TRBJ2-7,TRBV5-4,TGTGCCAGCAGCTCCTCAACCTCTTTAAGACTAGCGGGCTCCTACGAGCAGTACTTC,CASSSSTSLRLAGSYEQYF
.,.,TRBJ2-2,TRBV6-5,TGTGCCAGCAGCCCCCGCGGACAGCCGGGGGAGCTGTTTTTT,CASSPRGQPGELFF
once,.,TRBJ1-1,TRBV9,TGTGCCAGCAGCGTAGCTAGCACAGGGAACACTGAAGCTTTCTTT,CASSVASTGNTEAFF
.,TRBD1,TRBJ1-5,TRBV7-9,TGTGCCAGCAGCTTGGGACAGAACAATCAGCCCCAGCATTTT,CASSLGQNNQPQHF
.,TRBD1,TRBJ2-7,TRBV5-1,TGCGCCAGCAGCTCAGGACAGGGGTCCCTACATTACGAGCAGTACTTC,CASSSGQGSLHYEQYF
few,TRBD1,TRBJ1-1,TRBV10-3,TGTGCCATCAGGCTAGGGACAGGGAACACTGAAGCTTTCTTT,CAIRLGTGNTEAFF
.,.,TRBJ2-1,TRBV18,TGTGCCAGCTCACCATGGAGCATAACCTACAATGAGCAGTTCTTC,CASSPWSITYNEQFF
.,.,TRBJ1-5,TRBV19,TGTGCCAGTAGTATAGGAGGCTCAGGGTGGAAGCCCCAGCATTTT,CASSIGGSGWKPQHF
.,.,TRBJ1-1,TRBV4-3,TGCGCCAGCAGCTTGGGTTCCACCCCGAACACTGAAGCTTTCTTT,CASSLGSTPNTEAFF
.,.,TRBJ2-3,TRBV6-5,TGTGCCAGCAATCCGGGGTACACAGATACGCAGTATTTT,CASNPGYTDTQYF
.,.,TRBJ2-1,TRBV5-5,TGTGCCAGCAGCTTGCGGGGACCTAGTGAGCAGTTCTTC,CASSLRGPSEQFF
medium-sized,TRBD2,TRBJ2-7,TRBV7-9,TGTGCCAGCAGATTAGCGGGGGCCTACGAGCAGTACTTC,CASRLAGAYEQYF
once,TRBD1,TRBJ1-2,TRBV19,TGTGCCAGTAAACCGGGACAGAGAGTCCTAGCTTATGGCTACACCTTC,CASKPGQRVLAYGYTF
.,.,TRBJ1-1,TRBV6-5,TGTGCCAGCAGCACCCCCGGGGTCGCTTTCTTT,CASSTPGVAFF
.,.,TRBJ2-1,TRBV29-1,TGCAGCGTTCTAGGGGCACGATACTACAATGAGCAGTTCTTC,CSVLGARYYNEQFF
.,TRBD1,TRBJ2-5,TRBV2,TGTGCCAGCAGGGCAGACAGGGGGGGGCAGTACTTC,CASRADRGGQYF
.,TRBD1,TRBJ1-5,TRBV30,TGTGCCTCTTCGACAGGGGTTCATCAGCCCCAGCATTTT,CASSTGVHQPQHF
.,.,TRBJ1-1,TRBV18,TGTGCCAGCTCACCGGGGCAGGGTCACACTGAAGCTTTCTTT,CASSPGQGHTEAFF
.,.,TRBJ2-1,TRBV19,TGTGCCAGTAGTATAGATGGAGGCAGTAGCTCCTACAATGAGCAGTTCTTC,CASSIDGGSSSYNEQFF
.,.,TRBJ1-3,TRBV18,TGTGCCAGCTCACAGGTCCTCTCAGGCGACTCTGGAAACACCATATATTTT,CASSQVLSGDSGNTIYF
.,.,TRBJ1-2,TRBV19,TGTGCCAGTAGTATAGATGCAACAGGCGGCGGTGGCTACACCTTC,CASSIDATGGGGYTF
.,.,TRBJ2-3,TRBV4-2,TGTGCCAGCAGCCAAGACGGGATAGGCCCAGATACGCAGTATTTT,CASSQDGIGPDTQYF
.,.,TRBJ2-3,TRBV15,TGTGCCACCAGCAGAACGTTACTAGTCCTAAGCACAGATACGCAGTATTTT,CATSRTLLVLSTDTQYF
.,.,TRBJ1-4,TRBV7-3,TGTGCCAGCAGCTTAAATTTCCAGGGAGGCGAAAAACTGTTTTTT,CASSLNFQGGEKLFF
.,TRBD1,TRBJ2-5,TRBV28,TGTGCCAGCAGTACCCCGGGACAGGGGGCACGGGAGACCCAGTACTTC,CASSTPGQGARETQYF
.,.,TRBJ1-2,TRBV10-3,TGTGCCATCAGTGATGAGATTTGGGCAACGATGACCTATGGCTACACCTTC,CAISDEIWATMTYGYTF
.,.,TRBJ1-3,TRBV4-3,TGCGCCAGCAGCCAAGAATCTGAGGGAAACACCATATATTTT,CASSQESEGNTIYF
.,.,TRBJ1-2,TRBV6-6,TGTGCCAGCAGTGGGACGGACGGGGTTGGCTACACCTTC,CASSGTDGVGYTF
.,TRBD1,TRBJ1-2,TRBV25-1,TGTGCCAGCCAGGGGGACAGACTGGGGTATGGCTACACCTTC,CASQGDRLGYGYTF
.,TRBD1,TRBJ2-7,TRBV28,TGTGCCAGCAACAGTTTATATCCCCCGGACAGGGCCCCCTACGAGCAGTACTTC,CASNSLYPPDRAPYEQYF
.,TRBD2,TRBJ2-3,TRBV19,TGTGCCAGTAGTCTCGGGGGGGCCGATACGCAGTATTTT,CASSLGGADTQYF
.,.,TRBJ2-2,TRBV7-2,TGTGCCAGCAGCTTAGGGGGATTAGGCACCGGGGAGCTGTTTTTT,CASSLGGLGTGELFF
.,.,TRBJ1-4,TRBV28,TGTGCCAGCAGTTTATCTGGGAGGAGGGAAAAACTGTTTTTT,CASSLSGRREKLFF
.,TRBD2,TRBJ2-7,TRBV7-2,TGTGCCAGCAACTCGGGGGGCTACGAGCAGTACTTC,CASNSGGYEQYF
.,.,TRBJ2-2,TRBV6-1,TGTGCCAGCCAGGGGGGTGGAACCGGGGAGCTGTTTTTT,CASQGGGTGELFF
.,TRBD1,TRBJ1-3,TRBV19,TGTGCCAGTAGTAGGGACAGTTTACTCTCTGGAAACACCATATATTTT,CASSRDSLLSGNTIYF
.,.,TRBJ1-1,TRBV6-5,TGTGCCAGCAGAGTAGACAGAGGGAACACTGAAGCTTTCTTT,CASRVDRGNTEAFF
.,.,TRBJ2-3,TRBV4-1,TGCGCCAGCAGCCATGGGACCCCGAGGGAGAGGGTTACGCAGTATTTT,CASSHGTPRERVTQYF
.,.,TRBJ1-1,TRBV9,TGTGCCAGCAGCGTAGAAGCAGGGGTGGACACTGAAGCTTTCTTT,CASSVEAGVDTEAFF
.,TRBD1,TRBJ2-5,TRBV2,TGTGCCAGCAGTACGGGACAGGGGGACCACTTC,CASSTGQGDHF
.,.,TRBJ1-2,TRBV15,TGTGCCACCAGCCGGGGCGGGGTTGGCTATGGCTACACCTTC,CATSRGGVGYGYTF
.,.,TRBJ2-7,TRBV7-8,TGTGCCAGCAGCTCGGGCTCTAAGTTCAACGAGCAGTACTTC,CASSSGSKFNEQYF